The rows below give T cell receptor beta chains drawn from one sample of a study of early T cells in non-severe SARS-CoV-2 infection. MiXCR, applied by TCRdb to the 5' RACE reads, yields one record per CDR3 protein. This sample has some 25,000 distinct CDR3 sequences; 4.3% occur once, and the top ten carry 15% to 18%. The specimen was whole blood. These receptors were collected from an adult who was a healthcare worker with PCR-confirmed SARS-CoV-2 infection or an uninfected control (not recorded which). Both conserved end residues are part of each CDR3. A D gene is named only where the DNA matches it firmly. The listing skips clone size in some rows; elsewhere it reads once, few, many or a size class.

TRBJ2-3 few NA TRBV5-1 TGCGCCAGCAGCTTGGGTGGAGGTGGCACAGATACGCAGTATTTT CASSLGGGGTDTQYF
TRBJ2-3 NA NA TRBV7-3 TGTGCCAGCAGCTTAAATCGACCAGACATCCCGAGCGGAGATACGCAGTATTTT CASSLNRPDIPSGDTQYF
TRBJ2-1 many TRBD2 TRBV12-5 TGTGCTAGTGGGGGGGACTACCCGGGAAAGGAGCAGTTCTTC CASGGDYPGKEQFF
TRBJ2-3 NA NA TRBV7-6 TGTGCCAGCAGCTTAGCTTTGCACACAGATACGCAGTATTTT CASSLALHTDTQYF
TRBJ2-1 many NA TRBV7-2 TGTGCCAGCAGCTTGGAGCAAAACCCATACAATGAGCAGTTCTTC CASSLEQNPYNEQFF
TRBJ2-7 many NA TRBV7-2 TGTGCCAGCAGCCCCGACTTCATAAGCTCCTACGAGCAGTACTTC CASSPDFISSYEQYF
TRBJ2-7 many NA TRBV6-2/TRBV6-3 TGTGCCAGCAGTTACGCCTCTAGCAGCTACGAGCAGTACTTC CASSYASSSYEQYF
TRBJ2-3 many TRBD1 TRBV12-3/TRBV12-4 TGTGCCAGCAGCCCGGGACAGCCGAAGTCAGATACGCAGTATTTT CASSPGQPKSDTQYF
TRBJ1-4 many NA TRBV20-1 TGCAGTGTGGCACCGGACGTCACTAATGAAAAACTGTTTTTT CSVAPDVTNEKLFF
TRBJ2-1 many NA TRBV19 TGTGCCAGTAGTTCTCCGTGGTTGGAGGTGGAAGGGAATGAGCAGTTCTTC CASSSPWLEVEGNEQFF
TRBJ1-1 few NA TRBV7-9 TGTGCCAGCAGCTTCGCCGGCCAGAACACTGAAGCTTTCTTT CASSFAGQNTEAFF
TRBJ1-1 many TRBD1 TRBV4-1 TGCGCCAGCAGCCGCGGGACAGGGCCGAAAACTGAAGCTTTCTTT CASSRGTGPKTEAFF
TRBJ1-2 many NA TRBV7-9 TGTGCCAGCAGTTATACCGGGACTGGCTATGGCTACACCTTC CASSYTGTGYGYTF
TRBJ2-7 many TRBD2 TRBV20-1 TGCAGTGCTTCGGGCGGGGGTCTGAGCTCCTACGAGCAGTACTTC CSASGGGLSSYEQYF
TRBJ1-4 many NA TRBV7-6 TGTGCCAGCAGCCCAAACGGGCTGCTTAATGAAAAACTGTTTTTT CASSPNGLLNEKLFF
TRBJ1-1 many NA TRBV20-1 TGCAGCTGCGTTGCGGGCAGCACTGAAGCTTTCTTT CSCVAGSTEAFF
TRBJ2-2 NA NA TRBV6-2/TRBV6-3 TGTGCCAGCAGCCCGCATACTATGACCGGGGAGCTGTTTTTT CASSPHTMTGELFF
TRBJ2-2 many TRBD2 TRBV29-1 TGCAGCGTTGTAGCGGGAGAGTACACCGGGGAGCTGTTTTTT CSVVAGEYTGELFF
TRBJ1-3 many TRBD1 TRBV2 TGTGCCAGCAGTGAGGACAGGGTGGACACCATATATTTT CASSEDRVDTIYF
TRBJ2-3 many NA TRBV7-2 TGTGCCAGCAGCCCTGGACAGTCAGATACGCAGTATTTT CASSPGQSDTQYF
TRBJ2-1 few NA TRBV20-1 TGCAGTGCTAGACAGGATAGACGTGAGCAGTTCTTC CSARQDRREQFF
TRBJ1-1 few NA TRBV14 TGTGCCAGCAGCCGTCAGGTGAACACTGAAGCTTTCTTT CASSRQVNTEAFF
TRBJ2-7 NA NA TRBV10-1 TGCGCCAGCAGCACAGGGCAGCGACGGTCCTACGAGCAGTACTTC CASSTGQRRSYEQYF
TRBJ1-1 few NA TRBV20-1 TGCAGTGCTAGGCGGGTTGGGGGTACTGAAGCTTTCTTT CSARRVGGTEAFF
TRBJ1-2 many NA TRBV7-6 TGTGCCAGCAGCTTATCCCAGGTGGGGGGATTCTACACCTTC CASSLSQVGGFYTF
TRBJ2-5 many TRBD1 TRBV10-2 TGCGCCAGCAGTGAGCCGAGGGACAGGGGAGAGACCCAGTACTTC CASSEPRDRGETQYF
TRBJ1-5 many NA TRBV19 TGTGCCAGTAGTCCTTGGGGCAATCAGCCCCAGCATTTT CASSPWGNQPQHF
TRBJ2-7 many TRBD2 TRBV20-1 TGCAGTGCTAGACCTACGGGGGGGTACGAGCAGTACTTC CSARPTGGYEQYF
TRBJ1-5 many NA TRBV3-1 TGTGCCAGCAGCCAATCAGGGGTAAATCAGCCCCAGCATTTT CASSQSGVNQPQHF
TRBJ2-5 many NA TRBV2 TGTGCCACCCGGGTCCAAGAGACCCAGTACTTC CATRVQETQYF
TRBJ2-2 many NA TRBV6-5 TGTGCCAGCAGTTACGGGACCGACGGGGGCGGGGAGCTGTTTTTT CASSYGTDGGGELFF
TRBJ1-1 many NA TRBV7-2 TGTGCCAGCAGCCCCTGGGCGGGGCCTACCACTGAAGCTTTCTTT CASSPWAGPTTEAFF
TRBJ2-7 many TRBD1 TRBV9 TGTGCCAGCAGTGAATCCGGGACAGGCATCTACGAGCAGTACTTC CASSESGTGIYEQYF
TRBJ2-5 many NA TRBV3-2 TGTGCCAGCAGCCAACCCCGGACTAGCGGGGGACAAGAGACCCAGTACTTC CASSQPRTSGGQETQYF
TRBJ2-7 few NA TRBV6-5 TGTGCCAGCAGTCCCCTGGGGGGCGAGCAGTACTTC CASSPLGGEQYF
TRBJ2-7 many NA TRBV7-8 TGTGCCAGCAGCGACCGCCGGACGATGAGCTCCTACGAGCAGTACTTC CASSDRRTMSSYEQYF
TRBJ1-2 few NA TRBV14 TGTGCCAGCAGCCAACGGGATCCTTCCGGCTACACCTTC CASSQRDPSGYTF
TRBJ1-2 once TRBD1 TRBV5-1 TGCGCCAGCAGTCGGGCGGGACAGGCGAGCTATGGCTACACCTTC CASSRAGQASYGYTF
TRBJ2-7 few TRBD1 TRBV19 TGTGCCAGTAGTATGGGACAGAACTACGAGCAGTACTTC CASSMGQNYEQYF
TRBJ2-5 many NA TRBV19 TGTGCCAGTAGAGAAGGGTACCAAGAGACCCAGTACTTC CASREGYQETQYF
TRBJ2-1 many NA TRBV13 TGTGCCAGCAGCTCTCTCCGGGGGGCCTACTCCTACAATGAGCAGTTCTTC CASSSLRGAYSYNEQFF
TRBJ2-1 few NA TRBV7-3 TGTGCCAGCAGCTTAACTTTGCGGACAGCTTACAATGAGCAGTTCTTC CASSLTLRTAYNEQFF
TRBJ2-7 many NA TRBV29-1 TGCAGCGTTGTACAACACGAGCAGTACTTC CSVVQHEQYF
TRBJ2-7 NA NA TRBV7-6 TGTGCCAGCAGCTTTTATCTAGGGGGTGAGCAGTACTTC CASSFYLGGEQYF
TRBJ2-1 medium-sized TRBD2 TRBV29-1 TGCAGCGTGGATACTAGCGGGACTTACAATGAGCAGTTCTTC CSVDTSGTYNEQFF
TRBJ2-7 many TRBD1 TRBV6-2/TRBV6-3 TGTGCCAGCAGTCATGGGACAGTGCAGTACTTC CASSHGTVQYF
TRBJ1-6 many NA TRBV6-5 TGTGCCAGCAGTTACGAGTTAGACTCACCCCTCCACTTT CASSYELDSPLHF
TRBJ2-6 many NA TRBV21-1 TGTGCCAGCAGCAACGGGGCGAGGTCCGAGGCCAACGTCCTGACTTTC CASSNGARSEANVLTF
TRBJ2-7 many TRBD1 TRBV6-2/TRBV6-3 TGTGCCAGCAACCCTTACAGGGGGACCTACGAGCAGTACTTC CASNPYRGTYEQYF
TRBJ1-6 many TRBD1 TRBV29-1 TGCAGCGTTGGACAGGGGGATTCACCCCTCCACTTT CSVGQGDSPLHF
TRBJ1-1 many TRBD1 TRBV28 TGTGCCAGCACTCCTGCAGGGGGGATGTGGACTGAAGCTTTCTTT CASTPAGGMWTEAFF
TRBJ2-7 few NA TRBV2 TGTGCCAGCAGTGTGGTTCCCCGCTACGAGCAGTACTTC CASSVVPRYEQYF
TRBJ1-6 many NA TRBV4-3 TGCGCCAGCAGCCAAGATGGGAACAGAAATTCACCCCTCCACTTT CASSQDGNRNSPLHF
TRBJ2-2 many NA TRBV10-3 TGTGCCATCAGTGATCCCGTTGCGGGGATCACCGGGGAGCTGTTTTTT CAISDPVAGITGELFF
TRBJ2-7 NA NA TRBV2 TGTGCCAGCAGGCTATCCGGGACCCTCGTACGGGACGAGCAGTACTTC CASRLSGTLVRDEQYF
TRBJ2-4 many NA TRBV10-2 TGCGCCAGCGCCGGAATAGATGAGTTGGGCAAAAACATTCAGTACTTC CASAGIDELGKNIQYF
TRBJ2-1 many NA TRBV6-2/TRBV6-3 TGTGCCAGCATTGCAGGGAATTCCTACAATGAGCAGTTCTTC CASIAGNSYNEQFF
TRBJ1-6 NA NA TRBV28 TGTGCCAGCAGTTTGGATGGGTCACCCCTCCACTTT CASSLDGSPLHF